The present T cell receptor (beta chain) was sequenced within a study of blood T cells in healthy people across ages. This CDR3 spans 15 amino acids. CDR1 and CDR2 (germline): MDHEN, SYDVKM. The V and J ends lost 5 bases and 7 bases respectively, with 18 bases between them. This clonotype was seen repeatedly, ten times or more. Primed by a sample-barcoded 5' primer and a J-beta primer mix, a second PCR proceeded for about 6 to 11 cycles. MiXCR, applied by TCRdb to the 5' RACE reads, yields one record per CDR3 protein. This table holds some 890,000 distinct CDR3 sequences, almost 30% found once. Every sample had a minimum of 6.5 million PBMCs isolated. The sample was also linked to a second study, of T cells of mothers and their children.

The chain recombines TRBV28 with TRBJ2-4; maybe TRBD2 (6 bases). Specimen: blood. This receptor was obtained from a woman aged 40 to 50 in good health. The CDR3 DNA reads TGTGCCAGCAGTAACAGACTAGGAGTGCGGAACATTCAGTACTTC. Amino acids: CASSNRLGVRNIQYF.